Below, one T cell receptor beta chain is given with its context. The data belong to a study of cytomegalovirus exposure and HLA in healthy donors. Sequencing used immunoSEQ multiplex PCR; TCRdb keeps in-frame clones, though not all of them. Of 200,000 to 300,000 clones detected, about 90% appear once; the ten largest clones hold around 12%. The junction had 1 base not matched to a gene; V was cut back by 3 bases and J by 7 bases. Germline lookup yields CDR1 PRHDT and CDR2 FYEKMQ (reference sequence). The CDR3 is 15 amino acids. The sequenced sample consisted of PBMCs. This TCR was recovered from a man between 18 and 29 years old in good health and CMV-seropositive. This chain links TRBV13 with TRBJ2-1, with 15 bases aligning to TRBD2. CDR3 protein: CASSFGLAGGNEQFF. CDR3 bases: TGTGCCAGCAGCTTCGGACTAGCGGGAGGGAATGAGCAGTTCTTC.